The 12 T cell receptor beta chains reported below all come from one sample, sequenced in a study of human T cells and chemical hapten exposure. The time point was: patch test 2, 6 weeks after DPC sensitization. The treatment denotes: therapeutic diphenylcyclopropenone sensitization with weekly scalp DPC. TCRdb used MiXCR to reprocess the RACE reads, holding one entry per CDR3 protein. The sample records 80,000 to 95,000 distinct CDR3 sequences, 9.5% to 13% being singletons. The sequencing here drew on whole blood, taken in connection with sensitization to the hapten diphenylcyclopropenone (DPC). These receptors came from a young man with alopecia areata. Some clones in this sample may be carry-over from other donors' samples.

The V call is TRBV10-3, the J call TRBJ2-3; D unresolved. CDR3 length equals 12 residues. V gave up 4 bases and J gave up 0 bases, with 2 bases separating them. Germline CDR1 is ENHRY and CDR2 is SYGVKD. As DNA, the CDR3 is TGTGCCATCAGTGCTAGCACAGATACGCAGTATTTT. It codes for CAISASTDTQYF.

This clonotype was picked up a small number of times. The gene calls are TRBV20-1 and TRBJ2-3, with TRBD2 identical over 12 bases. With V trimmed by 5 bases and J by 3 bases, 6 bases remained unmatched. The CDR3 is 15 residues long. Germline V lookup: CDR1 DFQATT, CDR2 SNEGSKA (reference sequence). CDR3 region: CSASSGGATTDTQYF. CDR3 sequence (DNA): TGCAGTGCTTCTAGCGGGGGGGCCACGACAGATACGCAGTATTTT.

The sample holds a few counts of this clonotype. The chain employs TRBV6-1 and TRBJ1-4; 8 bases line up with TRBD1. This CDR3 contains 17 residues. The trim removed 7 bases at V and 5 bases at J, leaving 15 bases unmatched. CDR1 and CDR2 from the germline V gene are MNHNS and SASEGT. This chain's CDR3 is CASKTGQGFSANEKLFF. The DNA for the CDR3 is TGTGCCAGCAAGACTGGACAGGGATTTTCAGCAAATGAAAAACTGTTTTTT.

This clonotype appeared many times. The rearrangement links TRBV6-6 to TRBJ1-5; D gene unclear. Germline V CDR1 and CDR2: MNHNY, SVGAGI (reference sequence). This CDR3 contains 15 residues. Between the trimmed V and J ends, which lost 4 bases and 4 bases, there was a span of 14 bases. CDR3 nucleotide sequence: TGTGCCAGCAGTTCGCAGGCGCCTCCAAATCAGCCCCAGCATTTT. Translated: CASSSQAPPNQPQHF.

At least ten counts were recorded for this clonotype. This chain connects TRBV24-1 to TRBJ2-7; possibly TRBD2 for D (5 bases). CDR1 KGHDR and CDR2 SFDVKD come from the germline V gene. V was shortened by 3 bases and J by 0 bases, with 11 bases between the two germline ends. CDR3 length: 15 residues. The CDR3 sequence is CATSDGSAFSYEQYF. The CDR3 DNA follows: TGTGCCACCAGTGATGGGAGCGCCTTCTCCTACGAGCAGTACTTC.

This clonotype was detected only a few times. This chain links TRBV28 with TRBJ1-1; 10 nucleotides match TRBD1. Germline CDR1 is MDHEN and CDR2 is SYDVKM. V was pared by 6 bases and J by 1 base, with 14 bases of the junction left unmatched. This CDR3 is 18 amino acids long. The CDR3 is CASRGTGVSPVQNTEAFF. DNA for the CDR3: TGTGCCAGCAGAGGGACAGGGGTTTCCCCCGTACAGAACACTGAAGCTTTCTTT.

This clonotype was seen many times. The chain is built from TRBV7-2 and TRBJ2-5; D remains unclear. CDR3 length: 17 amino acids. V shed 5 bases and J shed 1 base, with 20 bases lying between them. Germline-derived CDR1 and CDR2 are SGHTA and FQGNSA. Here the CDR3 reads CASSLSPGSAVQETQYF. Here the CDR3 DNA reads TGTGCCAGCAGCCTTTCCCCCGGTTCGGCGGTCCAAGAGACCCAGTACTTC.

This clonotype was seen a handful of times. The J gene is TRBJ2-7, the V gene TRBV5-1; 8 nucleotides match TRBD2. With 3 bases clipped from V and 3 bases from J, the junction kept 8 bases outside the gene matches. The germline V gene encodes CDR1 SGHRS and CDR2 YFSETQ. The CDR3 is 15 amino acids. CDR3 protein: CASSWISGAYYEQYF. In nucleotides, the CDR3 is TGCGCCAGCAGCTGGATTAGCGGGGCATACTACGAGCAGTACTTC.

This chain joins TRBV12-3 or TRBV12-4 and TRBJ2-5; D is unclear. Trimming removed 3 bases from V and 1 base from J, with 6 bases in between. The CDR3 has 13 amino acids. This CDR3 is CASSFGGQETQYF. For the CDR3, the DNA is TGTGCCAGCAGTTTTGGCGGCCAAGAGACCCAGTACTTC.

In its sample, this clonotype was seen many times. V and J are TRBV3-1 and TRBJ2-5; D is possibly TRBD2 (6 bases). Trimming pared 1 base from V and 4 bases from J, leaving 13 bases between. The CDR3 consists of 15 residues. CDR1 and CDR2 (germline): LGHDT, YNNKEL (reference sequence). The CDR3 nucleotides read TGTGCCAGCAGCCAAGGGAATAGCGGTACAGAGACCCAGTACTTC. Amino acids: CASSQGNSGTETQYF.

The sample holds many counts of this clonotype. In nucleotides, the CDR3 is TGCGCCAGCAGCCAATCCCACAGGGATTATAATTCACCCCTCCACTTT. Translating it yields CASSQSHRDYNSPLHF. This chain links TRBV4-3 with TRBJ1-6, with D possibly TRBD1 on 6 matching bases. V was cut by 2 bases and J by 4 bases, with 12 bases left in between. The CDR3 consists of 16 residues. The germline gives CDR1 LGHNA, CDR2 YSLEER.

The sample holds a few counts of this clonotype. This chain connects TRBV5-1 to TRBJ1-6; no definite D call. The germline gives CDR1 SGHRS, CDR2 YFSETQ. There are 17 residues in the CDR3. The V end was cut by 2 bases, the J end by 0 bases, with 12 bases between. The CDR3 loop reads CASSLAPRNSYNSPLHF. CDR3 nucleotides: TGCGCCAGCAGCTTAGCCCCTAGGAACTCCTATAATTCACCCCTCCACTTT.